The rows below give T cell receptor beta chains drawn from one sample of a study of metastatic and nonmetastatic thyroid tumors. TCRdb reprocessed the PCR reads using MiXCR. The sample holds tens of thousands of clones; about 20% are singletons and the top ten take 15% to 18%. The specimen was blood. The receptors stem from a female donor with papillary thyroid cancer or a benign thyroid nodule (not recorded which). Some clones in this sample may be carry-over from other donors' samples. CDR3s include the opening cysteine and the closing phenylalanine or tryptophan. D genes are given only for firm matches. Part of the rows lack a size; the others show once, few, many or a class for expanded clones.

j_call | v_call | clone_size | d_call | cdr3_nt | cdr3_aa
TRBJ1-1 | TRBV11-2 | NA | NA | TGTGCCAGCAGCCACCATCGGGGCAACCAGAACACTGAAGCTTTCTTT | CASSHHRGNQNTEAFF
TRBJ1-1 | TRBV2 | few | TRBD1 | TGTGCCAGCAGTGGACGGGACAGGAGTCACACTGAAGCTTTATTT | CASSGRDRSHTEALF
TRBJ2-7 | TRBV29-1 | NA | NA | TGCAGCGTTGTGACAGGCGAGCAGTACTTC | CSVVTGEQYF
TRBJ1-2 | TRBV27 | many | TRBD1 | TGTGCCAGCAGTTTAAAGTGGACAGGGGGCGCGGGCTACACCTTC | CASSLKWTGGAGYTF
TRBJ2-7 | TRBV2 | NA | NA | TGTGCCAGCAGACCCCGGGCAGGGGTGTTCGAGCAGTACTTC | CASRPRAGVFEQYF
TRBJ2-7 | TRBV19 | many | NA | TGTGCCAGTAAAGGGACCACCATGGGAAACTACGAGCAGTACTTC | CASKGTTMGNYEQYF
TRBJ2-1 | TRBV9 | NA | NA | TGTGCCAGCAATCAAGGGACACGTAACAATGAGCAGTTCTTC | CASNQGTRNNEQFF
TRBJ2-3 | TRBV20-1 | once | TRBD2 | TGCAGTGCTAAGACTAGCGGGATGGTAGATACGCAGTATTTT | CSAKTSGMVDTQYF
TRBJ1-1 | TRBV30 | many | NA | TGTGCCTGGAGTAGGAGGGGATTGGTCACTGAAGCTTTCTTT | CAWSRRGLVTEAFF
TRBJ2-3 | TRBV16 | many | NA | TGTGCCAGCAGCCAACGATTGGGCCCAGATACGCAGTATTTT | CASSQRLGPDTQYF
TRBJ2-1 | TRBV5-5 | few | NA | TGTGCCAGCTCACGGGGGACCTACAATGAGCAGTTCTTC | CASSRGTYNEQFF
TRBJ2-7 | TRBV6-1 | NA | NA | TGTGCCAGCAGTGTACCCTCCCGGGCCTCTGGCTACGAGCAGTACTTC | CASSVPSRASGYEQYF
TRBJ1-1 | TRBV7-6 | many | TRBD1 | TGTGCCAGCAGCTTTGAGGGACAGGCGAACACTGAAGCTTTCTTT | CASSFEGQANTEAFF